The 30 T cell receptor beta chains below all came from one sample that was sequenced in a study of shared clonotypes between healthy human individuals. Only in-frame clones appear in the TCRdb table, and some are missing; sequencing was by immunoSEQ multiplex PCR. The table records 1.6 million or so clones, more than 95% of them present only once. Source material: naive CD4+ T cells sorted from blood. As for subset: CD45RA+ positively selected. The receptors originated from a man aged 25 to 45 in good health.

The chain joins TRBV2 to TRBJ2-3; TRBD2 matches at 10 bases. V trimming: 4 bases; J trimming: 2 bases; junction bases outside the gene matches: 9. CDR3 length: 17 amino acids. CDR1 is SNHLY, CDR2 FYNNEI, per germline. CDR3: CASSAGLAIGYTDTQYF. As DNA, the CDR3 is TGTGCCAGCAGTGCGGGACTAGCGATAGGTTACACAGATACGCAGTATTTT.

This clone was recorded only once. This sequence joins TRBV7-2 and TRBJ2-5; D gene ambiguous. V shed 4 bases and J shed 7 bases, with 10 bases lying between them. The germline V gene has CDR1 SGHTA and CDR2 FQGNSA. The CDR3 length is 12 residues. The CDR3 DNA reads as TGTGCCAGCAGCTCGTACCGAGGGACCCAGTACTTC. It is translated as CASSSYRGTQYF. The full variable domain, with the rest looked up from reference TRBV7-2 and TRBJ2-5, is GAGVSQSPSNKVTEKGKDVELRCDPISGHTALYWYRQSLGQGLEFLIYFQGNSAPDKSGLPSDRFSAERTGGSVSTLTIQRTQQEDSAVYLCASSSYRGTQYFGPGTRLLVL.

The chain employs TRBV27 and TRBJ2-2; D is possibly TRBD1 (6 bases). V dropped 6 bases and J dropped 5 bases, with 16 bases sitting between them. The germline V gene has CDR1 MNHEY and CDR2 SMNVEV (reference sequence). This CDR3 has 15 amino acids. In DNA, the CDR3 is TGTGCCAGCAGCAGGACAGTACTAATGACCGGGGAGCTGTTTTTT. The encoded protein is CASSRTVLMTGELFF.

The chain joins TRBV4-3 to TRBJ2-2; TRBD2 might be the D (6 bases). Between the trimmed V and J ends, which lost 4 bases and 6 bases, there was a span of 18 bases. The CDR3 has 16 residues. Germline CDR1 LGHNA, CDR2 YSLEER. CDR3 sequence (DNA): TGCGCCAGCAGCCGGGGGACGGGAGCGACGGCCGGGGAGCTGTTTTTT. This gives the protein CASSRGTGATAGELFF.

The gene calls are TRBV11-3 and TRBJ2-7, with 13 bases lining up with TRBD2. The ends lost 5 bases at V and 5 bases at J; junction bases unmatched: 6. This CDR3 region has 15 residues. Germline CDR1 and CDR2: SGHNT and YENEEA. This CDR3 is CASSPGLAGYNEQYF. The CDR3 DNA reads TGTGCCAGCAGCCCGGGACTAGCGGGATACAACGAGCAGTACTTC.

The chain links TRBV13 to TRBJ1-1; D perhaps matches TRBD1 (6 bases). V lost 3 bases, J lost 10 bases, and 18 bases lay in between. The germline V gene encodes CDR1 PRHDT and CDR2 FYEKMQ (reference sequence). The length of the CDR3 is 14 residues. The CDR3 is CASSFRGRGAGAFF. The CDR3 nucleotides read TGTGCCAGCAGCTTCAGAGGGCGGGGGGCTGGAGCTTTCTTT.

V usage is TRBV5-1 and J usage is TRBJ2-7; the D is unclear. CDR1 is SGHRS and CDR2 is YFSETQ in the germline V gene. With 0 bases removed from V and 1 base from J, the gap between germline ends came to 5 bases. The CDR3 length is 13 residues. Here the CDR3 reads CASSLAVSYEQYF. As DNA, the CDR3 is TGCGCCAGCAGCTTGGCAGTTTCCTACGAGCAGTACTTC. Full variable domain (outside the CDR3, taken from reference TRBV5-1 and TRBJ2-7): KAGVTQTPRYLIKTRGQQVTLSCSPISGHRSVSWYQQTPGQGLQFLFEYFSETQRNKGNFPGRFSGRQFSNSRSEMNVSTLELGDSALYLCASSLAVSYEQYFGPGTRLTVT.

The V call is TRBV5-1, the J call TRBJ2-5; D is unresolved. The length of the CDR3 is 14 residues. Trimming pared 0 bases from V and 5 bases from J, leaving 11 bases between. Germline V lookup: CDR1 SGHRS, CDR2 YFSETQ. The CDR3 loop is CASSLGRLMETQYF. In nucleotides, the CDR3 is TGCGCCAGCAGCTTGGGTCGCCTTATGGAGACCCAGTACTTC.

Turning to this clone: Within the sample, other DNA sequences also encode this same CDR3. The CDR3 DNA sequence: TGTGCCAGCAGCTTTGGGACAGGGGAAGAGACCCAGTACTTC. Translation gives CASSFGTGEETQYF. The rearrangement uses TRBV7-9 and TRBJ2-5, with 10 bases lining up with TRBD1. The CDR3 length is 14 residues. The V and J ends lost 3 bases and 3 bases, in that order; junction bases with no gene match: 1. Germline assignment: CDR1 SEHNR and CDR2 FQNEAQ (reference sequence).

J is TRBJ2-7 and V is TRBV25-1; D is perhaps TRBD1 (5 bases). This CDR3 region has 14 residues. Between the trimmed V and J ends, which lost 2 bases and 5 bases, there was a span of 13 bases. The germline gives CDR1 MGHDK, CDR2 SYGVNS. In DNA, the CDR3 is TGTGCCAGCAGTGAAGGTCAGGGAAAGGACGAGCAGTACTTC. Translation gives CASSEGQGKDEQYF.

The chain couples TRBV4-3 to TRBJ2-1; TRBD2 matches at 9 bases. The V gene's germline CDR1 is LGHNA and CDR2 YSLEER. The CDR3 extends over 17 amino acids. The V gene end was trimmed by 2 bases and the J gene end by 2 bases; junction bases not matched to a gene: 7. CDR3 amino acids: CASSQTLRTSAYNEQFF. In DNA form, the CDR3 reads TGCGCCAGCAGCCAAACGCTCAGGACTAGCGCCTACAATGAGCAGTTCTTC.

The V and J genes are TRBV7-9 and TRBJ2-2, with 9 bases matching TRBD2. The ends lost 3 bases at V and 7 bases at J; junction bases unmatched: 9. The CDR3 is 16 residues long. Germline-derived CDR1 and CDR2 are SEHNR and FQNEAQ (reference sequence). CDR3: CASSFWSSGTGGELFF. The DNA of the CDR3 is TGTGCCAGCAGCTTTTGGTCTAGCGGGACGGGCGGGGAGCTGTTTTTT.

The chain couples TRBV18 to TRBJ2-1, with TRBD2 identical over 9 bases. CDR1 and CDR2 (germline): KGHSH, LQKENI. Germline trimming cut 2 bases from V and 4 bases from J; bases unmatched to any gene: 3. This CDR3 region has 15 residues. CDR3 loop: CASSPGLASYNEQFF. CDR3 in DNA: TGTGCCAGCTCACCAGGACTAGCGTCTTACAATGAGCAGTTCTTC. Drawing the rest from reference TRBV18 and TRBJ2-1, the complete variable domain is NAGVMQNPRHLVRRRGQEARLRCSPMKGHSHVYWYRQLPEEGLKFMVYLQKENIIDESGMPKERFSAEFPKEGPSILRIQQVVRGDSAAYFCASSPGLASYNEQFFGPGTRLTVL.

The chain uses TRBV27 and TRBJ1-3, with TRBD1 as a possible D gene (5 bases). V dropped 5 bases and J dropped 0 bases, with 14 bases sitting between them. The CDR3 has 16 amino acids. From germline, CDR1 is MNHEY and CDR2 SMNVEV (reference sequence). As DNA, the CDR3 is TGTGCCAGCAGTCCCCTCGGGGGAACCTCTGGAAACACCATATATTTT. Its translation is CASSPLGGTSGNTIYF.

This clone was counted once. The genes are TRBV7-9 and TRBJ1-5; D call uncertain. Per the germline V gene, CDR1 is SEHNR and CDR2 is FQNEAQ (reference sequence). The CDR3 is 14 amino acids. The ends were cut back, 8 bases at V and 3 bases at J, with 14 bases in the middle. The CDR3 reads CASLGTGINQPQHF. The CDR3 nucleotides read TGTGCCAGCCTTGGAACCGGGATCAATCAGCCCCAGCATTTT.

The chain combines TRBV5-4 with TRBJ2-3; TRBD1 matches at 11 bases. Germline CDR1 is SGHNT and CDR2 is YYREEE (reference sequence). The V segment lost 2 bases and the J segment 0 bases; nucleotides outside the gene matches: 5. The CDR3 loop spans 17 amino acids. In DNA, the CDR3 is TGTGCCAGCAGCTTCGGACAGGGGGCCTCTAGCACAGATACGCAGTATTTT. It specifies CASSFGQGASSTDTQYF.

This sequence joins TRBV9 and TRBJ2-6, with D possibly being TRBD1 (5 bases). Trimming took 0 bases from V and 0 from J, leaving 13 bases between them. This CDR3 has 18 residues. Germline loops: CDR1 SGDLS, CDR2 YYNGEE. The CDR3 DNA is TGTGCCAGCAGCGTAGAACAGGTACGACGCTCTGGGGCCAACGTCCTGACTTTC. Translating it yields CASSVEQVRRSGANVLTF.

CDR3 sequence (DNA): TGTGCCAGCAGATCGCAGGGGGCGGGCACAGATACGCAGTATTTT. Encoded protein: CASRSQGAGTDTQYF. The chain has TRBV6-5 and TRBJ2-3, with TRBD1 matching 8 bases. The CDR3 contains 15 residues. CDR1 is MNHEY and CDR2 is SVGAGI in the germline V gene. The ends lost 6 bases at V and 1 base at J; junction bases unmatched: 6.

The rearrangement links TRBV10-3 to TRBJ2-7; D remains unclear. Trimming removed 6 bases at V and 3 bases at J, with 9 bases between. This CDR3 region has 12 residues. Germline CDR1 is ENHRY and CDR2 is SYGVKD. The CDR3 bases are TGTGCCATCAGCCCCGACGACTACGAGCAGTACTTC. It yields the protein CAISPDDYEQYF.

This CDR3 reads CASSLAPNYYEQYF. CDR3 in DNA: TGTGCCAGCAGCTTAGCTCCAAATTACTACGAGCAGTACTTC. The chain combines TRBV7-8 with TRBJ2-7; D is unresolved. V was shortened by 0 bases and J by 3 bases, with 9 bases between the two germline ends. Germline V lookup: CDR1 SGHVS, CDR2 FQNEAQ. The CDR3 loop spans 14 amino acids.

V and J are TRBV5-1 and TRBJ2-7, with D perhaps matching TRBD1 (5 bases). Germline lookup yields CDR1 SGHRS and CDR2 YFSETQ. This CDR3 spans 15 amino acids. Trimming removed 0 bases from V and 6 bases from J, with 16 bases in between. The CDR3, as DNA: TGCGCCAGCAGCTTGGTAGTGTCAGGGCTGGCCGAGCAGTACTTC. Translating gives CASSLVVSGLAEQYF.

For this clone: One junction end does not reproduce the germline sequence, and a read error may be involved. The J gene is TRBJ1-1, the V gene TRBV5-6; D is unresolved. Germline V lookup: CDR1 SGHDT, CDR2 YYEEEE. The CDR3 extends over 11 amino acids. In DNA form, the CDR3 reads TGTGCCAGCAGCCTTAACAGTGAAGCTTTCTTT. It specifies CASSLNSEAFF.

J is TRBJ2-7 and V is TRBV18; 8 bases align to TRBD1. V shed 3 bases, J shed 1 base, and the junction held 5 bases outside the gene matches. The CDR3 runs to 15 residues. Germline CDR1 is KGHSH and CDR2 is LQKENI. This CDR3 is CASSPRDRLSYEQYF. DNA for the CDR3: TGTGCCAGCTCACCTCGGGACAGGCTTTCCTACGAGCAGTACTTC.

The V call is TRBV4-3, the J call TRBJ2-3, with a possible D match to TRBD2 (6 bases). The length of the CDR3 is 16 residues. The germline V and J ends were trimmed by 3 bases and 2 bases, with 15 bases remaining between them. Germline loops: CDR1 LGHNA, CDR2 YSLEER. This CDR3 is CASSQEKAGPTDTQYF. CDR3 bases: TGCGCCAGCAGCCAGGAGAAAGCGGGTCCCACAGATACGCAGTATTTT.

This sequence joins TRBV6-1 and TRBJ2-1, with D tentatively TRBD1 (5 bases). V lost 1 base and J lost 1, with 8 bases in between. The CDR3 has 15 residues. Germline V gives CDR1 MNHNS, CDR2 SASEGT. CDR3 bases: TGTGCCAGCAGTGAAGGGGCAGGGTCCTACAATGAGCAGTTCTTC. The encoded protein is CASSEGAGSYNEQFF.

The rearrangement links TRBV30 to TRBJ2-3, with 7 positions matching TRBD2. In germline, CDR1 is GTSNPN, CDR2 SVGIG (reference sequence). The CDR3 consists of 16 residues. J was trimmed by 3 bases and V by 2 bases; bases with no gene match: 11. The CDR3 coding sequence is TGTGCCTGGAGTCGAACACGGGGACTAAGTACAGATACGCAGTATTTT. It translates to CAWSRTRGLSTDTQYF.

The gene calls are TRBV5-8 and TRBJ2-1, with 7 bases that match TRBD2. The CDR3 extends over 19 amino acids. The V segment lost 0 bases and the J segment 3 bases; nucleotides outside the gene matches: 15. Germline CDR1 and CDR2: SGHTS and YDEGEE. The CDR3 DNA is TGTGCCAGCAGCTTGGGCCAGGCTAGCGGAAGGGGTAACTACAATGAGCAGTTCTTC. Protein: CASSLGQASGRGNYNEQFF. The variable domain in full, with the rest retrieved from reference TRBV5-8 and TRBJ2-1, is EAGVTQSPTHLIKTRGQQATLRCSPISGHTSVYWYQQALGLGLQFLLWYDEGEERNRGNFPPRFSGRQFPNYSSELNVNALELEDSALYLCASSLGQASGRGNYNEQFFGPGTRLTVL.

The CDR3 DNA is TGCGCCAGCAGTGAAGACCCAAATGTGGAGACCCAGTACTTC. Protein product: CASSEDPNVETQYF. The gene calls are TRBV10-2 and TRBJ2-5; the D is unclear. The CDR3 is 14 residues long. Germline-derived CDR1 and CDR2 are WSHSY and SAAADI. Trimming stripped 3 bases from V and 5 bases from J, with 13 bases between.

This sequence joins TRBV10-3 and TRBJ2-4; TRBD1 matches 7 bases. Trimming at V came to 6 bases and at J to 0 bases, leaving 5 bases not matched to a gene. This CDR3 has 15 amino acids. CDR1 is ENHRY and CDR2 is SYGVKD in the germline V gene. DNA of the CDR3: TGTGCCATCAGCGGGGACAGAGTAGCCAAAAACATTCAGTACTTC. Translated, it gives CAISGDRVAKNIQYF.

The chain uses TRBV5-1 and TRBJ2-5; 7 positions agree with TRBD2. Germline-derived CDR1 and CDR2 are SGHRS and YFSETQ. The V gene end was trimmed by 1 base and the J gene end by 3 bases; junction bases not matched to a gene: 9. The CDR3 has 16 amino acids. CDR3 in DNA: TGCGCCAGCAGCTTGCTCGCTAGCGGAACCGAAGAGACCCAGTACTTC. Translation gives CASSLLASGTEETQYF.